Each of the 32 T cell receptor beta chains below was sequenced from the same sample in a study of T-cell memory formation after mild COVID-19. TCRdb reanalysed the 5' RACE reads using MiXCR and keeps one entry per CDR3 protein. The sample has some 68,000 distinct CDR3 sequences, 16% seen once; the top ten hold around 31%. The sequenced sample was PBMCs or a T cell subset sorted from them (not recorded which). Source of these receptors: an adult woman who had mild COVID-19 (a few samples of this study predate the infection). Cell type and time point are not known.

The chain is built from TRBV4-1 and TRBJ2-6; D is unresolved. Trimming stripped 0 bases from V and 0 bases from J, with 6 bases between. Germline V gives CDR1 MGHRA, CDR2 YSYEKL. The CDR3 extends over 16 amino acids. CDR3 DNA: TGCGCCAGCAGCCAAGAGTGGGACTCTGGGGCCAACGTCCTGACTTTC. This codes for CASSQEWDSGANVLTF.

The CDR3 reads CASSFRTSGGSEQFF. In DNA, the CDR3 is TGCGCCAGCAGCTTTAGGACTAGCGGGGGGAGTGAGCAGTTCTTC. The chain joins TRBV5-1 to TRBJ2-1; 14 bases agree with TRBD2. Germline lookup yields CDR1 SGHRS and CDR2 YFSETQ. This CDR3 has 15 residues. The J segment lost 9 bases and the V segment lost 2 bases, leaving 4 bases of the junction unmatched.

The CDR3 here is CASSPSGGADTQYF. DNA of the CDR3: TGTGCCAGCAGTCCTAGCGGGGGGGCCGATACGCAGTATTTT. V and J are TRBV12-3 or TRBV12-4 and TRBJ2-3, with 12 bases lining up with TRBD2. The CDR3 is 14 amino acids. The trim removed 5 bases at V and 6 bases at J, leaving 3 bases unmatched.

The chain employs TRBV9 and TRBJ2-2, with unresolved D. The CDR3 has 13 amino acids. The ends were cut back, 0 bases at V and 4 bases at J, with 4 bases in the middle. The germline CDR1 and CDR2 sequences are SGDLS and YYNGEE. CDR3 in amino acids: CASSVVSTGELFF. In DNA form, the CDR3 reads TGTGCCAGCAGCGTAGTGTCCACCGGGGAGCTGTTTTTT. Using reference TRBV9 and TRBJ2-2 for the parts outside the CDR3, the full variable domain is DSGVTQTPKHLITATGQRVTLRCSPRSGDLSVYWYQQSLDQGLQFLIQYYNGEERAKGNILERFSAQQFPDLHSELNLSSLELGDSALYFCASSVVSTGELFFGEGSRLTVL.

The chain is built from TRBV4-2 and TRBJ1-6, with D perhaps TRBD1 (5 bases). The V end was cut by 2 bases, the J end by 6 bases, with 17 bases between. Germline lookup yields CDR1 LGHNA and CDR2 YNFKEQ. This CDR3 spans 17 amino acids. The CDR3 loop reads CASSQLPLTGSNSPLHF. The CDR3 DNA sequence: TGTGCCAGCAGCCAACTCCCCTTAACAGGTTCTAATTCACCCCTCCACTTT.

The chain joins TRBV3-1 to TRBJ1-1; 7 nucleotides match TRBD1. V gave up 2 bases and J gave up 3 bases; unmatched junction bases: 12. Germline lookup yields CDR1 LGHDT and CDR2 YNNKEL (reference sequence). The CDR3 loop spans 17 amino acids. This CDR3 is CASSQTGDPDWDTEAFF. The CDR3 DNA reads TGTGCCAGCAGCCAAACAGGGGACCCTGACTGGGACACTGAAGCTTTCTTT.

Within the sample, this clonotype is medium-sized. The rearrangement uses TRBV4-3 and TRBJ2-2; D unclear. CDR1 is LGHNA, CDR2 YSLEER, per germline. Trimming removed 0 bases from V and 7 bases from J, with 18 bases in between. This CDR3 region has 17 residues. The CDR3, as DNA: TGCGCCAGCAGCCAAGATCTATCCAGCGCCCGTGGCGGGGAGCTGTTTTTT. The encoded protein is CASSQDLSSARGGELFF.

By its share, this clonotype is medium-sized. The J gene is TRBJ1-2, the V gene TRBV10-3; D ambiguous. The V end lost 3 bases, the J end lost 0 bases, and 2 bases lay between the germline ends. Germline V gene data show CDR1 as ENHRY and CDR2 as SYGVKD. This CDR3 spans 12 amino acids. The CDR3 protein is CAISDTNYGYTF. The CDR3 DNA reads TGTGCCATCAGTGACACTAACTATGGCTACACCTTC.

The J gene is TRBJ2-5, the V gene TRBV24-1; 13 positions agree with TRBD2. CDR1 is KGHDR, CDR2 SFDVKD, per germline. With 3 bases clipped from V and 2 bases from J, the junction kept 5 bases outside the gene matches. This CDR3 region has 17 residues. CDR3 nucleotide sequence: TGTGCCACCAGTGATCAAAAGGGACTAGCGGGACAAGAGACCCAGTACTTC. This translates into CATSDQKGLAGQETQYF.

A few counts support this clonotype. This sequence joins TRBV7-2 and TRBJ2-3; 11 bases agree with TRBD2. This CDR3 contains 17 residues. V lost 5 bases, J lost 6 bases, and 13 bases stayed unmatched. Germline V gene data show CDR1 as SGHTA and CDR2 as FQGNSA. The CDR3 region has the DNA TGTGCCAGCAGCAGGGGCGGACTAGCGGGCTACATGGATACGCAGTATTTT. This translates into CASSRGGLAGYMDTQYF. The whole variable domain, remainder taken from reference TRBV7-2 and TRBJ2-3, is GAGVSQSPSNKVTEKGKDVELRCDPISGHTALYWYRQSLGQGLEFLIYFQGNSAPDKSGLPSDRFSAERTGGSVSTLTIQRTQQEDSAVYLCASSRGGLAGYMDTQYFGPGTRLTVL.

This clonotype was counted between two and nine times. V and J are TRBV5-5 and TRBJ2-7; 7 positions match TRBD1. CDR3 size: 14 residues. The germline CDR1 and CDR2 sequences are SGHKS and YYEKEE (reference sequence). V lost 1 base to trimming and J lost 3 bases; unmatched junction nucleotides: 4. The CDR3 sequence: CASSLLPGGYEQYF. CDR3 DNA sequence: TGTGCCAGCAGCTTGCTCCCAGGGGGCTACGAGCAGTACTTC.

This clonotype was detected many times. The chain employs TRBV4-1 and TRBJ2-3; weak D call: TRBD2 (6 bases). The germline V gene encodes CDR1 MGHRA and CDR2 YSYEKL. The length of the CDR3 is 14 residues. DNA of the CDR3: TGCGCGAGCTCACTAGCAGCTAGCACAGATACGCAGTATTTT. Encoded protein: CASSLAASTDTQYF.

This clonotype was counted only a few times. The rearrangement joins TRBV7-9 to TRBJ1-2; no clear D. The V and J ends lost 0 bases and 5 bases respectively, with 7 bases between them. Germline V gene data show CDR1 as SEHNR and CDR2 as FQNEAQ (reference sequence). CDR3 size: 13 residues. CDR3 DNA sequence: TGTGCCAGCAGCTTAGCGTTGGGGTATGGCTACACCTTC. Residues: CASSLALGYGYTF.

This sequence joins TRBV11-2 and TRBJ2-7, with 8 bases identical to TRBD2. V gave up 5 bases and J gave up 0 bases; unmatched junction bases: 6. This CDR3 is built from 15 residues. Germline CDR1 reads SGHAT; CDR2 reads FQNNGV. CDR3 nucleotide sequence: TGTGCCAGCAGCGACCTAGCGGGCGCCTCCTACGAGCAGTACTTC. It translates to CASSDLAGASYEQYF.

This clonotype came up many times. The rearrangement links TRBV5-1 to TRBJ2-2, with D uncertain. With 0 bases removed from V and 5 bases from J, the gap between germline ends came to 8 bases. The CDR3 consists of 14 residues. The germline V gene encodes CDR1 SGHRS and CDR2 YFSETQ. The CDR3: CASSLALGTGELFF. As DNA, the CDR3 is TGCGCCAGCAGCTTGGCCCTTGGGACCGGGGAGCTGTTTTTT. The entire variable domain, with the rest obtained from reference TRBV5-1 and TRBJ2-2, is as follows: KAGVTQTPRYLIKTRGQQVTLSCSPISGHRSVSWYQQTPGQGLQFLFEYFSETQRNKGNFPGRFSGRQFSNSRSEMNVSTLELGDSALYLCASSLALGTGELFFGEGSRLTVL.

The table lists this clonotype with a few counts. The chain employs TRBV12-3 or TRBV12-4 and TRBJ2-5; TRBD1 might be the D (6 bases). V was trimmed by 5 bases and J by 7 bases, leaving 8 bases between them. This CDR3 contains 11 residues. The CDR3 DNA is TGTGCCAGCAGTACACAGGGGACCCAGTACTTC. Residues: CASSTQGTQYF.

In its sample, this clonotype was seen a few times. The rearrangement links TRBV5-1 to TRBJ1-5; D possibly corresponds to TRBD1 (6 bases). The length of the CDR3 is 14 residues. Germline CDR1 is SGHRS and CDR2 is YFSETQ. Trimming pared 0 bases from V and 5 bases from J, leaving 9 bases between. CDR3 region: CASSLEGGDQPQHF. For the CDR3, the DNA is TGCGCCAGCAGCTTGGAGGGGGGGGATCAGCCCCAGCATTTT.

This clonotype occurred a few times. This CDR3 reads CASSRSSGVVNEQFF. The CDR3, as DNA: TGTGCCAGCAGCCGCTCTAGCGGGGTAGTCAATGAGCAGTTCTTC. The rearrangement links TRBV5-5 to TRBJ2-1, with 9 bases aligning to TRBD2. CDR3 size: 15 residues. The trim removed 4 bases at V and 6 bases at J, leaving 8 bases unmatched. Looked up from germline, CDR1 is SGHKS and CDR2 is YYEKEE (reference sequence).

The chain employs TRBV2 and TRBJ2-1, with D perhaps TRBD2 (6 bases). CDR1 and CDR2 (germline): SNHLY, FYNNEI. V gave up 9 bases and J gave up 2 bases, with 11 bases separating them. This CDR3 is 13 amino acids long. The CDR3 nucleotides read TGTGCCAGTACCCCTAGCGCCTACAATGAGCAGTTCTTC. This sequence encodes CASTPSAYNEQFF.

The genes are TRBV27 and TRBJ2-7, with TRBD2 identical over 10 bases. Trimming cost V 5 bases and J 0 bases; bases outside gene matches: 7. Germline V gene sequence: CDR1 MNHEY, CDR2 SMNVEV (reference sequence). The CDR3 loop spans 16 amino acids. CDR3 coding DNA: TGTGCCAGCAGTCAGATACTAGCGGGGTTCTCCTACGAGCAGTACTTC. Its protein product is CASSQILAGFSYEQYF.

This clonotype was counted a few times. V and J are TRBV5-6 and TRBJ2-5, with D possibly matching TRBD1 (6 bases). Germline V CDR1 and CDR2: SGHDT, YYEEEE. The CDR3 is made up of 13 amino acids. The V gene lost 4 bases and the J gene lost 3 bases, with 10 bases spanning the gap. The CDR3 nucleotides read TGTGCCAGCAGCCGAGCAGGGGAAGAGACCCAGTACTTC. It yields the protein CASSRAGEETQYF.

This clonotype was seen a handful of times. CDR3: CASRSEGSTDTQYF. CDR3 nucleotides: TGTGCCAGCAGATCAGAGGGGAGCACAGATACGCAGTATTTT. V is TRBV7-8 and J is TRBJ2-3; perhaps D is TRBD1 or TRBD2 (5 bases each). This CDR3 is built from 14 residues. Germline V gene sequence: CDR1 SGHVS, CDR2 FQNEAQ. With 6 bases removed from V and 0 bases from J, the gap between germline ends came to 10 bases.

This clonotype was found many times. V and J are TRBV7-9 and TRBJ2-1; D may be TRBD1 (5 bases). The CDR3 loop spans 12 amino acids. V lost 9 bases and J 3 bases, leaving 9 bases between the germline ends. Germline loops: CDR1 SEHNR, CDR2 FQNEAQ (reference sequence). The CDR3 DNA reads as TGTGCCAGGGAAGGGGACTACAATGAGCAGTTCTTC. Amino acids: CAREGDYNEQFF.

The chain recombines TRBV4-1 with TRBJ2-7; D may be TRBD2 (6 bases). CDR1 and CDR2 from the germline V gene are MGHRA and YSYEKL. CDR3 length: 16 residues. Trimming removed 0 bases from V and 2 bases from J, with 14 bases in between. The CDR3 sequence is CASSQDGMTRTYEQYF. The DNA for the CDR3 is TGCGCCAGCAGCCAAGATGGGATGACTAGGACCTACGAGCAGTACTTC.

The chain uses TRBV7-6 and TRBJ2-7; D may be TRBD2 (5 bases). The germline CDR1 and CDR2 sequences are SGHVS and FNYEAQ. This CDR3 contains 15 residues. V dropped 1 base and J dropped 0 bases, with 10 bases sitting between them. The CDR3 here is CASSLEADGSYEQYF. The DNA of the CDR3 is TGTGCCAGCAGCTTAGAAGCGGATGGCTCCTACGAGCAGTACTTC. Using reference TRBV7-6 and TRBJ2-7 for the parts outside the CDR3, the full variable domain is GAGVSQSPRYKVTKRGQDVALRCDPISGHVSLYWYRQALGQGPEFLTYFNYEAQQDKSGLPNDRFSAERPEGSISTLTIQRTEQRDSAMYRCASSLEADGSYEQYFGPGTRLTVT.

V and J are TRBV6-2 or TRBV6-3 and TRBJ2-7, with TRBD2 matching over 7 bases. After removal of 9 bases from V and 1 base from J, the junction contained 6 bases not matched to a gene. CDR3 length: 13 residues. Germline-derived CDR1 and CDR2 are MNHEY and SVGEGT. The CDR3: CASVGTTSYEQYF. CDR3 in DNA: TGTGCCAGTGTCGGGACTACGTCCTACGAGCAGTACTTC.

The chain combines TRBV2 with TRBJ1-5; D ambiguous. Deletions cut 4 bases from V and 3 bases from J, with 7 bases between. The germline V gene encodes CDR1 SNHLY and CDR2 FYNNEI. CDR3 size: 13 residues. CDR3 amino acids: CASSAQVNQPQHF. CDR3 nucleotides: TGTGCCAGCAGTGCCCAGGTCAATCAGCCCCAGCATTTT.

This clonotype has a handful of counts. The CDR3 spells CASSFNGRTDTQYF. CDR3 DNA sequence: TGTGCCAGCAGTTTCAACGGGAGGACAGATACGCAGTATTTT. The genes are TRBV28 and TRBJ2-3; 7 bases fit TRBD2. The CDR3 is 14 amino acids. V lost 3 bases to trimming and J lost 3 bases; unmatched junction nucleotides: 3. Germline assignment: CDR1 MDHEN and CDR2 SYDVKM.

The chain employs TRBV6-2 or TRBV6-3 and TRBJ2-1; tentative D call: TRBD2 (6 bases). The CDR3 sequence is 11 residues long. V gave up 6 bases and J gave up 13 bases, with 13 bases separating them. CDR1 MNHEY and CDR2 SVGEGT come from the germline V gene. In DNA, the CDR3 is TGTGCCAGCAGCCCTAGCGATGTCCAGTTCTTC. Translated: CASSPSDVQFF.

The rearrangement uses TRBV9 and TRBJ2-1, with 7 positions matching TRBD1. CDR3 length equals 14 residues. Germline-derived CDR1 and CDR2 are SGDLS and YYNGEE. V lost 3 bases and J lost 7; bases outside the gene matches: 7. CDR3 region: CASSADRAGNEQFF. CDR3 coding DNA: TGTGCCAGCAGCGCTGACAGGGCTGGGAATGAGCAGTTCTTC.

This clonotype was counted a few times. The CDR3 reads CACMGLGFHNEQFF. The CDR3 nucleotides read TGTGCCTGCATGGGACTAGGCTTTCACAATGAGCAGTTCTTC. The gene calls are TRBV12-3 or TRBV12-4 and TRBJ2-1; 8 positions match TRBD2. V lost 11 bases to trimming and J lost 5 bases; unmatched junction nucleotides: 11. The CDR3 is 14 residues long.

This clonotype was observed a handful of times. V usage is TRBV12-3 or TRBV12-4 and J usage is TRBJ2-3; D perhaps matches TRBD1 (6 bases). This CDR3 has 15 amino acids. V was trimmed by 4 bases and J by 2 bases, leaving 13 bases between them. The CDR3 DNA is TGTGCCAGCAGTTCCCGACAGGACCTCACAGATACGCAGTATTTT. Amino acid sequence: CASSSRQDLTDTQYF.